This entry features one T cell receptor beta chain sequence. Its matching antigen is unknown. J lost 6 bases, V lost 4 bases, and 4 bases had no gene match. The CDR3 consists of 14 residues. From germline, CDR1 is SGHRS and CDR2 YFSETQ. The sample originates from a study of T cell responses to AZD1222 COVID-19 vaccine. Broader study findings: No day 14 peak samples; only post-peak repertoires were characterized.

The table came from immunoSEQ multiplex PCR; TCRdb's copy has only in-frame clones and leaves some out. The sample lists about 73,000 clones, approximately 92% occurring once. The specimen comprised peripheral blood, sampled 28 days after the second AZD1222 dose. This chain joins TRBV5-1 and TRBJ1-6; 7 nucleotides agree with TRBD1. The clonotype was recovered from an adult who received the AZD1222 COVID-19 vaccine. The CDR3 DNA follows: TGCGCCAGCAGCCGGGACAGCACTAATTCACCCCTCCACTTT. Protein sequence: CASSRDSTNSPLHF.